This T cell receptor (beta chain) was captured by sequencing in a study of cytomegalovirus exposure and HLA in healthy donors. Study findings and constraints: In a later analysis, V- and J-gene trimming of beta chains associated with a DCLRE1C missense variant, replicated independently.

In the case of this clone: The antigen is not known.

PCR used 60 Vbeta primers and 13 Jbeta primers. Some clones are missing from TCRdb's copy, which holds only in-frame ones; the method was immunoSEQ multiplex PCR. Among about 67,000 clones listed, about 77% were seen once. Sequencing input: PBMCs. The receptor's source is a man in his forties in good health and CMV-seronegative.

CDR3 protein: CASSLPGDGPYEQYF. CDR3 coding DNA: TGTGCCAGCAGCTTGCCAGGGGATGGTCCATACGAGCAGTACTTC. The chain has TRBV5-6 and TRBJ2-7, with a possible D match to TRBD1 (6 bases). This CDR3 has 15 residues. V shed 1 base and J shed 4 bases, with 15 bases lying between them. CDR1 SGHDT and CDR2 YYEEEE come from the germline V gene.